What follows are 28 T cell receptor beta chains derived from one specimen sequenced in a study of OX40 agonist ivuxolimab in advanced cancers. The method was immunoSEQ multiplex PCR; TCRdb's version includes in-frame clones alone and lacks a portion of them. The sample yields under 85,000 clones, 80% to 85% seen once. Here the sequenced sample was CD4+ or CD8+ T cells sorted from blood, taken in a trial of the OX40 agonist ivuxolimab. The receptors shown here come from an adult with an advanced solid tumor such as melanoma, head and neck, liver or kidney cancer.

This chain uses TRBV30 with TRBJ2-7; 8 nucleotides align to TRBD1. CDR1 is GTSNPN, CDR2 SVGIG, per germline (reference sequence). The CDR3 is made up of 13 amino acids. V shed 2 bases and J 0 bases; nucleotides not matched to a gene: 0. CDR3: CAWSTGGSYEQYF. DNA of the CDR3: TGTGCCTGGAGTACAGGGGGCTCCTACGAGCAGTACTTC.

The chain combines TRBV5-1 with TRBJ1-5; no clear D gene. Trimming left V 1 base short and J 4 bases short, with 6 bases between. Germline lookup yields CDR1 SGHRS and CDR2 YFSETQ. There are 13 residues in the CDR3. The CDR3 here is CASSLIPNQPQHF. CDR3 in DNA: TGCGCCAGCAGCTTGATCCCGAATCAGCCCCAGCATTTT.

The V and J genes are TRBV10-3 and TRBJ2-3; the D is unclear. Germline V lookup: CDR1 ENHRY, CDR2 SYGVKD. V dropped 9 bases and J dropped 0 bases, with 10 bases sitting between them. The length of the CDR3 is 13 residues. The CDR3 nucleotides are TGTGCCATTAGATATCCGAGCACAGATACGCAGTATTTT. It specifies CAIRYPSTDTQYF.

This chain links TRBV5-6 with TRBJ1-1; TRBD1 matches 10 bases. Germline-derived CDR1 and CDR2 are SGHDT and YYEEEE. The length of the CDR3 is 15 residues. Losses at the gene ends were 3 bases for V and 4 bases for J; bases not matched to a gene: 6. As DNA, the CDR3 is TGTGCCAGCAGCTCGGACAGGGGGTTAGTCACTGAAGCTTTCTTT. It codes for CASSSDRGLVTEAFF.

The V gene is TRBV11-1, the J gene TRBJ2-7, with 12 bases identical to TRBD1. The CDR3 covers 15 residues. V trimming: 4 bases; J trimming: 4 bases; junction bases outside the gene matches: 5. Germline V CDR1 and CDR2: SGHAT, FQDESV (reference sequence). This CDR3 reads CASSSRDRGQYEQYF. CDR3 nucleotide sequence: TGTGCCAGCAGCTCCCGGGACAGGGGGCAATACGAGCAGTACTTC.

This clone has more than one count but fewer than ten. V usage is TRBV27 and J usage is TRBJ1-1; TRBD1 aligns across 7 bases. Germline-derived CDR1 and CDR2 are MNHEY and SMNVEV (reference sequence). V lost 4 bases, J lost 4 bases, and 3 bases stayed unmatched. There are 13 residues in the CDR3. CDR3 loop: CASSSRQGTEAFF. The CDR3 bases are TGTGCCAGCAGTTCCAGACAGGGCACTGAAGCTTTCTTT.

The chain has TRBV25-1 and TRBJ2-1; no clear D gene. From germline, CDR1 is MGHDK and CDR2 SYGVNS. CDR3 length equals 13 residues. Trimming took 7 bases from V and 4 from J, leaving 11 bases between them. CDR3 bases: TGTGCCAGCAATACGGGCTCTTACAATGAGCAGTTCTTC. Protein sequence: CASNTGSYNEQFF.

The J gene is TRBJ1-2, the V gene TRBV28; D unclear. The CDR3 runs 13 residues. The V gene lost 5 bases and the J gene lost 8 bases, with 15 bases spanning the gap. The germline V gene has CDR1 MDHEN and CDR2 SYDVKM. Here the CDR3 DNA reads TGTGCCAGCAGTGGTCCCCGCGTCTACGGCTACACCTTC. Protein product: CASSGPRVYGYTF.

The chain recombines TRBV9 with TRBJ1-1; 8 nucleotides align to TRBD1. The CDR3 covers 15 residues. J gave up 0 bases and V 4 bases, and 5 bases lay outside the gene matches. Germline lookup yields CDR1 SGDLS and CDR2 YYNGEE. The CDR3 DNA sequence: TGTGCCAGCAGCCCTCCGGGACAGGTGAACACTGAAGCTTTCTTT. Amino acids: CASSPPGQVNTEAFF.

The sample holds one count of this clone. The chain joins TRBV5-1 to TRBJ1-4, with D tentatively TRBD1 (6 bases). CDR3 length: 16 residues. CDR1 SGHRS and CDR2 YFSETQ come from the germline V gene. V was pared by 0 bases and J by 5 bases, with 14 bases between. The CDR3 DNA sequence: TGCGCCAGCAGCTTGGAACCCAGGGGAGCAAATGAAAAACTGTTTTTT. It translates to CASSLEPRGANEKLFF.

This clone turned up a few times. The rearrangement joins TRBV14 to TRBJ1-1; no firm D call. CDR3 length: 14 amino acids. V lost 1 base to trimming and J lost 1 base, with 7 bases between them. Germline assignment: CDR1 SGHDN and CDR2 FVKESK. The CDR3 loop is CASSQGHGNTEAFF. The CDR3 DNA reads as TGTGCCAGCAGCCAAGGGCACGGGAACACTGAAGCTTTCTTT.

The chain is built from TRBV7-9 and TRBJ2-7; TRBD2 might be the D (6 bases). V gave up 5 bases and J gave up 6 bases, with 14 bases separating them. Germline CDR1 reads SEHNR; CDR2 reads FQNEAQ (reference sequence). The CDR3 is 13 amino acids. The CDR3 nucleotides are TGTGCCAGCAGCCGGGACTGGGGCGGCGAGCAGTACTTC. Protein sequence: CASSRDWGGEQYF.

The chain links TRBV11-2 to TRBJ2-1; 15 bases fit TRBD2. The CDR3 has 16 amino acids. The V gene end was trimmed by 5 bases and the J gene end by 10 bases; junction bases not matched to a gene: 9. Germline V gene sequence: CDR1 SGHAT, CDR2 FQNNGV. This CDR3 reads CASSGGLAGGSLEQFF. Written as DNA, the CDR3 is TGTGCCAGCAGCGGGGGACTAGCGGGAGGATCTTTGGAGCAGTTCTTC.

The CDR3 nucleotides read TGTGCCAGCAGCTTAGGGGGACAGGGCGAGAAGTCACAGGATACGCAGTATTTT. It codes for CASSLGGQGEKSQDTQYF. This chain joins TRBV7-3 and TRBJ2-3; 9 bases align to TRBD1. The CDR3 sequence is 18 residues long. Losses at the gene ends were 2 bases for V and 6 bases for J; bases not matched to a gene: 15. Germline V gene lookup returns CDR1 SGHTA and CDR2 FQGTGA.

This chain connects TRBV18 to TRBJ2-1; D not resolved. The CDR3 consists of 14 residues. Germline CDR1 reads KGHSH; CDR2 reads LQKENI. V dropped 0 bases and J dropped 5 bases, with 8 bases sitting between them. CDR3 sequence reads: CASSPPHSNNEQFF. The CDR3 DNA is TGTGCCAGCTCACCACCGCACAGTAACAATGAGCAGTTCTTC.

The chain couples TRBV29-1 to TRBJ1-2; 12 bases align to TRBD1. Germline lookup yields CDR1 SQVTM and CDR2 ANQGSEA. This CDR3 region has 13 residues. Trimming cost V 6 bases and J 7 bases; bases outside gene matches: 6. The DNA of the CDR3 is TGCAGCGTCGCGGGACAGGGGGCGGGTGGCTACACCTTC. Translation: CSVAGQGAGGYTF.

The J gene is TRBJ2-7, the V gene TRBV10-1; D possibly corresponds to TRBD1 (5 bases). The CDR3 runs 16 residues. Per the germline V gene, CDR1 is WNHNN and CDR2 is SYGVQD (reference sequence). V was pared by 7 bases and J by 0 bases, with 19 bases between. CDR3 bases: TGCGCCAGCAAACCCCCCGGACAACCGAGCTCCTACGAGCAGTACTTC. Protein sequence: CASKPPGQPSSYEQYF.

The chain uses TRBV19 and TRBJ1-2; possible D gene TRBD1, 5 bases. Trimming took off 5 bases at V and 4 bases at J, with 11 bases between the two ends. Germline loops: CDR1 LNHDA, CDR2 SQIVND (reference sequence). The CDR3 contains 13 residues. Written as DNA, the CDR3 is TGTGCCAGTAGTTCCAGGGAGGCCTATGGCTACACCTTC. Protein: CASSSREAYGYTF. Using reference TRBV19 and TRBJ1-2 for the parts outside the CDR3, the full variable domain is DGGITQSPKYLFRKEGQNVTLSCEQNLNHDAMYWYRQDPGQGLRLIYYSQIVNDFQKGDIAEGYSVSREKKESFPLTVTSAQKNPTAFYLCASSSREAYGYTFGSGTRLTVV.

The chain uses TRBV7-3 and TRBJ2-6, with D unresolved. The V end was cut by 2 bases, the J end by 2 bases, with 7 bases between. The CDR3 length is 15 residues. The germline V gene encodes CDR1 SGHTA and CDR2 FQGTGA. CDR3 bases: TGTGCCAGCAGCTTACGTGGACCTGGGGCCAACGTCCTGACTTTC. This sequence encodes CASSLRGPGANVLTF.

The chain employs TRBV5-1 and TRBJ2-7, with D possibly matching TRBD2 (7 bases). The germline CDR1 and CDR2 sequences are SGHRS and YFSETQ. V dropped 6 bases and J dropped 6 bases, with 19 bases sitting between them. The CDR3 length is 14 residues. The CDR3 spells CASTTRGGAGEQYF. CDR3 DNA: TGCGCCAGCACCACGAGGGGGGGGGCAGGCGAGCAGTACTTC.

The chain employs TRBV7-6 and TRBJ1-1, with D perhaps matching TRBD1 (6 bases). CDR1 is SGHVS and CDR2 is FNYEAQ in the germline V gene. CDR3 length: 13 amino acids. V was trimmed by 6 bases and J by 1 base, leaving 9 bases between them. CDR3 in DNA: TGTGCCAGCAGACGACAGGAGAACACTGAAGCTTTCTTT. This translates into CASRRQENTEAFF.

As DNA, the CDR3 is TGTGCCACCAGCAGAAGGACTAGCATCGCCGGGGAGCTGTTTTTT. Encoded protein: CATSRRTSIAGELFF. The chain employs TRBV15 and TRBJ2-2; 8 bases align to TRBD2. CDR1 and CDR2 from the germline V gene are LNHNV and YYDKDF (reference sequence). CDR3 length: 15 amino acids. J was trimmed by 6 bases and V by 2 bases; bases with no gene match: 5.

This clone was seen a few times. The rearrangement links TRBV7-6 to TRBJ2-3; 8 positions match TRBD2. This CDR3 comprises 14 residues. Germline V lookup: CDR1 SGHVS, CDR2 FNYEAQ. The trim removed 3 bases at V and 4 bases at J, leaving 3 bases unmatched. The CDR3 loop reads CASSLTGGPDTQYF. In nucleotides, the CDR3 is TGTGCCAGCAGCTTGACGGGGGGGCCAGATACGCAGTATTTT. Complete variable domain (other parts from reference TRBV7-6 and TRBJ2-3): GAGVSQSPRYKVTKRGQDVALRCDPISGHVSLYWYRQALGQGPEFLTYFNYEAQQDKSGLPNDRFSAERPEGSISTLTIQRTEQRDSAMYRCASSLTGGPDTQYFGPGTRLTVL.

CDR3 region: CASKRGLGKETQYF. Written as DNA, the CDR3 is TGTGCCAGCAAGAGGGGTCTGGGGAAAGAGACCCAGTACTTC. The rearrangement links TRBV6-5 to TRBJ2-5, with D perhaps matching TRBD1 or TRBD2 (5 bases each). Germline V gene sequence: CDR1 MNHEY, CDR2 SVGAGI. The CDR3 totals 14 residues. V lost 7 bases to trimming and J lost 3 bases, with 15 bases between them.

The CDR3 reads CASSAGANTGELFF. The CDR3 region has the DNA TGCGCCAGCAGTGCAGGGGCGAACACCGGGGAGCTGTTTTTT. The chain carries TRBV4-3 and TRBJ2-2, with a weak D call TRBD1 (6 bases). The CDR3 spans 14 residues. CDR1 LGHNA and CDR2 YSLEER come from the germline V gene. The V and J ends lost 6 bases and 0 bases respectively, with 8 bases between them.

This CDR3 reads CASSLARVIYNEQFF. Here the CDR3 DNA reads TGTGCCAGCAGCTTAGCCAGGGTAATCTACAATGAGCAGTTCTTC. This chain joins TRBV7-2 and TRBJ2-1, with a weak D call TRBD1 (5 bases). Germline lookup yields CDR1 SGHTA and CDR2 FQGNSA. V was trimmed by 0 bases and J by 3 bases, leaving 9 bases between them. This CDR3 has 15 residues.

This clone was observed a few times. The rearrangement joins TRBV7-6 to TRBJ1-3; D is perhaps TRBD1 (6 bases). Germline V CDR1 and CDR2: SGHVS, FNYEAQ. V shed 4 bases and J shed 0 bases, with 10 bases lying between them. The CDR3 loop spans 15 amino acids. The CDR3 here is CASSSGTSSGNTIYF. The CDR3 nucleotides read TGTGCCAGCAGCTCCGGGACAAGCTCTGGAAACACCATATATTTT.

V and J are TRBV6-6 and TRBJ1-1; D gene uncertain. The CDR3 extends over 12 amino acids. V was trimmed by 0 bases and J by 7 bases, leaving 6 bases between them. Germline CDR1 reads MNHNY; CDR2 reads SVGAGI (reference sequence). The CDR3 loop reads CASSYSIDEAFF. CDR3 nucleotides: TGTGCCAGCAGTTACTCGATTGATGAAGCTTTCTTT.